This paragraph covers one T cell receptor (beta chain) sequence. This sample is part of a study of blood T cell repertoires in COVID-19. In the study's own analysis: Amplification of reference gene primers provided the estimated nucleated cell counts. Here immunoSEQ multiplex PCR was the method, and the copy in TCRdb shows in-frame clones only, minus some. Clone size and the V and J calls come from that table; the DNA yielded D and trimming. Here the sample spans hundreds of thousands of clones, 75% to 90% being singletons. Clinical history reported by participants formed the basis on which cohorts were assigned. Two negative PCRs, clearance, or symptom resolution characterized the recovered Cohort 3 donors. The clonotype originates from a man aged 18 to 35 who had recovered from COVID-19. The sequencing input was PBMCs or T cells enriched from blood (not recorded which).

CDR3 sequence (DNA): TGTGCCAGCAGCACCGGGGAGGGGAACGAGCAGTACTTC. Its translation is CASSTGEGNEQYF. The gene calls are TRBV9 and TRBJ2-7; TRBD2 matches 7 bases. Germline CDR1 is SGDLS and CDR2 is YYNGEE. The CDR3 is made up of 13 amino acids. With V trimmed by 4 bases and J by 5 bases, 6 bases remained unmatched.